The 6 T cell receptor beta chains reported below all come from one sample, sequenced in a study of T-cell reconstitution after alpha-beta-depleted transplantation in children. Unique molecular identifiers were used in preparing the TCRbeta library. TCRdb ran MiXCR on the PCR reads and lists one entry per CDR3 protein. The table has approximately 300,000 distinct CDR3 sequences, about 9.9% seen once. The sequencing used peripheral blood, collected 180 days after TCRalphabeta/CD19-depleted stem cell transplant. These receptors were obtained from a male patient between 2 and 10 years old who had a stem cell transplant for chronic granulomatous disease, so the T cells may come from the graft donor.

This chain joins TRBV7-8 and TRBJ1-6; no definite D call. Germline V gene data show CDR1 as SGHVS and CDR2 as FQNEAQ. CDR3 size: 16 residues. V gave up 0 bases and J gave up 14 bases, with 20 bases separating them. The CDR3 nucleotides read TGTGCCAGCAGCTTAGCACTTGGAAACCCCCCAGTCACCCTCCACTTT. Translating it yields CASSLALGNPPVTLHF.

Ten or more counts support this clonotype. The V and J genes are TRBV4-3 and TRBJ2-1, with D possibly matching TRBD2 (6 bases). The CDR3 length is 15 residues. The V gene's germline CDR1 is LGHNA and CDR2 YSLEER. The V gene lost 0 bases and the J gene lost 7 bases, with 13 bases spanning the gap. The DNA of the CDR3 is TGCGCCAGCAGCCAAGAACTAGCCCCAGGGAATGAGCAGTTCTTC. Encoded protein: CASSQELAPGNEQFF.

This clonotype was detected a few times. The chain employs TRBV28 and TRBJ1-1; weak D call: TRBD1 (5 bases). Germline CDR1 MDHEN, CDR2 SYDVKM. This CDR3 contains 14 residues. Trimming pared 6 bases from V and 1 base from J, leaving 12 bases between. The CDR3: CASRPGLRNTEAFF. The CDR3 nucleotides read TGTGCCAGCAGGCCGGGACTCCGGAACACTGAAGCTTTCTTT.

This clonotype was observed at least ten times. The chain has TRBV10-3 and TRBJ1-2; D is possibly TRBD1 (6 bases). The CDR3 totals 14 residues. CDR1 and CDR2 (germline): ENHRY, SYGVKD. V shed 3 bases and J shed 5 bases, with 13 bases lying between them. In nucleotides, the CDR3 is TGTGCCATCAGTGATTCGGGGGGGCCTTATGGCTACACCTTC. It is translated as CAISDSGGPYGYTF.

This clonotype has ten or more counts. CDR3 region: CASSQDLSREQYF. DNA of the CDR3: TGTGCCAGCAGCCAAGATCTCAGTCGGGAGCAGTACTTC. The chain carries TRBV4-2 and TRBJ2-7; D remains ambiguous. The germline V gene has CDR1 LGHNA and CDR2 YNFKEQ. Trimming removed 0 bases at V and 7 bases at J, with 10 bases between. The CDR3 is 13 residues long.

This clonotype was recorded many times. The chain carries TRBV10-3 and TRBJ2-5, with 8 bases aligning to TRBD2. CDR1 is ENHRY, CDR2 SYGVKD, per germline. J gave up 5 bases and V 5 bases, and 10 bases lay outside the gene matches. The CDR3 is 15 amino acids. CDR3 sequence reads: CAISSEREKVETQYF. The CDR3 nucleotides read TGTGCCATCAGTTCCGAGCGGGAGAAGGTCGAGACCCAGTACTTC.